The sequence of this T cell receptor beta chain was determined in a study of shared clonotypes between healthy human individuals. Study observations and caveats: Sequencing depth was expected to affect clonotype sharing among donors.

At a deep level, the assay was run. Genomic DNA of every subset was divided equally among multiple immunoSEQ plates. The sequencing of unsorted PBMC DNA took place on ten immunoSEQ deep assay plates. The data were produced by immunoSEQ multiplex PCR, yet TCRdb's version contains in-frame clones alone and is incomplete. There are around 440,000 clones in the sample; approximately 80% occur only once, and 12% lies in the top ten. The germline V gene encodes CDR1 GTSNPN and CDR2 SVGIG (reference sequence). The V gene lost 0 bases and the J gene lost 9 bases, with 9 bases spanning the gap. The CDR3 is 12 residues long. This clone was seen a few times. Its matching antigen is unknown.

The J gene is TRBJ2-1, the V gene TRBV30; D ambiguous. This clonotype was obtained from a woman aged 40 to 50 in good health. Some clones in this sample may be carry-over from other donors' samples. The material sequenced was PBMCs. In nucleotides, the CDR3 is TGTGCCTGGAGTGTAGAGACCCTTGAGCAGTTCTTC. This translates into CAWSVETLEQFF.